These T cell receptor beta chains were read from a single sample in a study of cytomegalovirus exposure and HLA in healthy donors. Generated by immunoSEQ multiplex PCR, the TCRdb table keeps only in-frame clones and is missing some. The sample lists over 85,000 clones; around four fifths were seen once. Source material: PBMCs. The receptors here all came from a man aged 25 to 40 in good health and CMV-seropositive. Both conserved end residues are part of each CDR3. D genes are given only for firm matches. Rows may omit the clone size; those that give it use once, few, many or a size class.

size: .; D: TRBD2; J: TRBJ2-5; V: TRBV4-2; DNA: TGTGCCAGCAGCCGGACGACTAGCGGGGGCGTTCTCCAAGAGACCCAGTACTTC; CDR3: CASSRTTSGGVLQETQYF
size: .; D: TRBD1; J: TRBJ2-7; V: TRBV7-7; DNA: TGTGCCAGCAGCCGCGGTCCCGGGACAGGGGGCATGGGCGAGCAGTACTTC; CDR3: CASSRGPGTGGMGEQYF
size: .; D: TRBD2; J: TRBJ2-3; V: TRBV11-2; DNA: TGTGCCAGCAGCCTGGGACTAGCGAAGGGTGCGCAGTATTTT; CDR3: CASSLGLAKGAQYF
size: .; D: TRBD1; J: TRBJ2-7; V: TRBV7-9; DNA: TGTGCCAGCAGCCCACTCAGGGGGCGAAAGCCCTACGAGCAGTACTTC; CDR3: CASSPLRGRKPYEQYF
size: .; D: TRBD1; J: TRBJ2-7; V: TRBV6-1; DNA: TGTGCCAGCAGAACAGGGGCGCCCCCCTACGAGCAGTACTTC; CDR3: CASRTGAPPYEQYF
size: once; D: TRBD2; J: TRBJ2-1; V: TRBV7-2; DNA: TGTGCCAGCAGCGTGTTCGGGACTACGATTGACAATGAGCAGTTCTTC; CDR3: CASSVFGTTIDNEQFF
size: .; D: .; J: TRBJ1-2; V: TRBV27; DNA: TGTGCCAGCAGTTTCGGGGGGGGCGGCTATGGCTACACCTTC; CDR3: CASSFGGGGYGYTF
size: few; D: .; J: TRBJ1-1; V: TRBV12-1; DNA: TGTGCCAGCAGCTTAGGGGGCCAGAACACTGAAGCTTTCTTT; CDR3: CASSLGGQNTEAFF
size: .; D: TRBD1; J: TRBJ1-3; V: TRBV19; DNA: TGTGCCAGTAGTACCGGGACAGTACTTCGCTCTGGAAACACCATATATTTT; CDR3: CASSTGTVLRSGNTIYF
size: .; D: TRBD1; J: TRBJ2-7; V: TRBV2; DNA: TGTGCCAGCATGGGTAGGGGGCAGGGTCGAACCTACGAGCAGTACTTC; CDR3: CASMGRGQGRTYEQYF
size: few; D: .; J: TRBJ2-3; V: TRBV4-2; DNA: TGTGCCAGCAGCCAAGAAGCGCTGACAGATACGCAGTATTTT; CDR3: CASSQEALTDTQYF
size: .; D: .; J: TRBJ2-7; V: TRBV13; DNA: TGTGCCAGCAGCCGAGGCCCGGGGACAAGCTCCTACGAGCAGTACTTC; CDR3: CASSRGPGTSSYEQYF
size: .; D: .; J: TRBJ1-1; V: TRBV14; DNA: TGTGCCAGCAGCCAAGATCAGGGGATTGGAGCTTTCTTT; CDR3: CASSQDQGIGAFF
size: .; D: TRBD1; J: TRBJ1-2; V: TRBV30; DNA: TGTGCCTGGAGTGCGGGACAGTCCTATGGCTACACCTTC; CDR3: CAWSAGQSYGYTF
size: .; D: TRBD1; J: TRBJ1-4; V: TRBV18; DNA: TGTGCCAGCTCACGGGACAGGGATCAAGGGGATGAAAAACTGTTTTTT; CDR3: CASSRDRDQGDEKLFF
size: .; D: .; J: TRBJ1-2; V: TRBV19; DNA: TGTGCCAGTAGTATAGAAGGGGGCTATGGCTACACCTTC; CDR3: CASSIEGGYGYTF
size: .; D: TRBD2; J: TRBJ2-3; V: TRBV6-5; DNA: TGTGCCAGCAGTTACTTAGCGGGGGGAGAAGATACGCAGTATTTT; CDR3: CASSYLAGGEDTQYF
size: .; D: TRBD1; J: TRBJ1-1; V: TRBV2; DNA: TGTGCCAGCAGTAGGACAGGGGGGGTGAACACTGAAGCTTTCTTT; CDR3: CASSRTGGVNTEAFF
size: .; D: TRBD1; J: TRBJ1-2; V: TRBV7-9; DNA: TGTGCCAGCAGCGCGGGACAGCATAACTATGGCTACACCTTC; CDR3: CASSAGQHNYGYTF
size: .; D: TRBD1; J: TRBJ1-2; V: TRBV30; DNA: TGTGCCTGGAGCTCCCAGGGGGTAGGCTACACCTTC; CDR3: CAWSSQGVGYTF
size: .; D: TRBD1; J: TRBJ1-2; V: TRBV6-1; DNA: TGTGCCAGCAGTGTAGGGACAGGATATACTAACTATGGCTACACCTTC; CDR3: CASSVGTGYTNYGYTF
size: few; D: TRBD2; J: TRBJ2-3; V: TRBV5-1; DNA: TGCGCCAGCAGCCAATCCGGGACTAAGTATTTT; CDR3: CASSQSGTKYF
size: .; D: TRBD1; J: TRBJ1-2; V: TRBV2; DNA: TGTGCCAGCATTCATGACAGGGGTGAGAACTATGGCTACACCTTC; CDR3: CASIHDRGENYGYTF
size: .; D: TRBD2; J: TRBJ2-7; V: TRBV13; DNA: TGTGCCAGCAGCTTCACGGGAGGAGAGCAGTACTTC; CDR3: CASSFTGGEQYF
size: .; D: TRBD2; J: TRBJ2-2; V: TRBV6-4; DNA: TGTGCCAGCAGCGCGGACGGGGGGGCGAACACCGGGGAGCTGTTTTTT; CDR3: CASSADGGANTGELFF
size: .; D: TRBD1; J: TRBJ1-2; V: TRBV7-2; DNA: TGTGCCAGCAGCCCAGACAGGGTAGGCTACACCTTC; CDR3: CASSPDRVGYTF
size: .; D: TRBD2; J: TRBJ2-3; V: TRBV27; DNA: TGTGCCAGCAGTTTACTTGCGGGGGGCACAGATACGCAGTATTTT; CDR3: CASSLLAGGTDTQYF
size: .; D: .; J: TRBJ1-5; V: TRBV19; DNA: TGTGCCAGTAGTTGGGGGGGCGGTCAGCCCCAGCATTTT; CDR3: CASSWGGGQPQHF
size: .; D: .; J: TRBJ2-7; V: TRBV5-4; DNA: TGTGCCAGCAGCTTGGAGACGTCCGCTCAGGGTTGGTCCTACGAGCAGTACTTC; CDR3: CASSLETSAQGWSYEQYF
size: once; D: TRBD1; J: TRBJ2-7; V: TRBV19; DNA: TGTGCCAGTAGCAATACCGGGACAGAACCCTACGAGCAGTACTTC; CDR3: CASSNTGTEPYEQYF
size: .; D: .; J: TRBJ1-2; V: TRBV27; DNA: TGTGCCAGCAGTTCACGATCGAGGGATGGCTACACCTTC; CDR3: CASSSRSRDGYTF
size: .; D: .; J: TRBJ2-1; V: TRBV9; DNA: TGTGCCAGCAGCATTAGCGTCTCCTACAATGAGCAGTTCTTC; CDR3: CASSISVSYNEQFF
size: .; D: TRBD2; J: TRBJ2-1; V: TRBV18; DNA: TGTGCCAGCTCACCACCGGCTAGCGGGGGGCCGGGAGGGTTCAATGAGCAGTTCTTC; CDR3: CASSPPASGGPGGFNEQFF
size: .; D: .; J: TRBJ2-1; V: TRBV19; DNA: TGTGCCAGTAGCCGGGGTCTCAATGAGCAGTTCTTC; CDR3: CASSRGLNEQFF
size: .; D: TRBD1; J: TRBJ1-6; V: TRBV5-1; DNA: TGCGCCAGCAGCTTGGTGTCGGGGACAGGGGTATGGTCACCCCTCCACTTT; CDR3: CASSLVSGTGVWSPLHF
size: .; D: .; J: TRBJ2-4; V: TRBV19; DNA: TGTGCCAGTAGGAACAGATTAGCCAAAAACATTCAGTACTTC; CDR3: CASRNRLAKNIQYF
size: .; D: .; J: TRBJ1-1; V: TRBV10-3; DNA: TGTGCCATCAGTGAGTCCCGCGGGAAGACTGAAGCTTTCTTT; CDR3: CAISESRGKTEAFF
size: .; D: TRBD1; J: TRBJ2-4; V: TRBV9; DNA: TGTGCCAGCAGCGTAGAGGCAGGGGGCTGGTTGGGCAAAAACATTCAGTACTTC; CDR3: CASSVEAGGWLGKNIQYF
size: .; D: .; J: TRBJ2-6; V: TRBV19; DNA: TGTGCCAGTAGCAACGGACTCTCTGGGGCCAACGTCCTGACTTTC; CDR3: CASSNGLSGANVLTF
size: .; D: TRBD1; J: TRBJ1-1; V: TRBV19; DNA: TGTGCCAGTAGTACCTACGCCCCCGACAGGGTCGGGACTGAAGCTTTCTTT; CDR3: CASSTYAPDRVGTEAFF
size: .; D: .; J: TRBJ2-2; V: TRBV9; DNA: TGTGCCAGCACCTCGGCAGGGGGGACCGGGGAGCTGTTTTTT; CDR3: CASTSAGGTGELFF
size: .; D: .; J: TRBJ2-1; V: TRBV11-3; DNA: TGTGCCAGCAGCTTTACACGGGGGGCCACCTACAATGAGCAGTTCTTC; CDR3: CASSFTRGATYNEQFF
size: once; D: TRBD1; J: TRBJ2-7; V: TRBV5-5; DNA: TGTGCCAGCAGCGTCGGACAGGCCTACGAGCAGTACTTC; CDR3: CASSVGQAYEQYF
size: .; D: TRBD1; J: TRBJ2-5; V: TRBV11-2; DNA: TGTGCCAGCAGCTGGACCTCCGGGACAGGGAAAGAGACCCAGTACTTC; CDR3: CASSWTSGTGKETQYF
size: once; D: TRBD2; J: TRBJ2-5; V: TRBV7-6; DNA: TGTGCCAGCAGCTTCAGACTAGCGGGGAAAGAGACCCAGTACTTC; CDR3: CASSFRLAGKETQYF
size: once; D: .; J: TRBJ1-1; V: TRBV27; DNA: TGTGCCAGCACCCCCGGCGGAGTGTCCACTGAAGCTTTCTTT; CDR3: CASTPGGVSTEAFF